This TCR beta chain originates from a study of blood T cell repertoires in COVID-19. The germline V gene has CDR1 SGHTA and CDR2 FQGTGA. The V gene lost 2 bases and the J gene lost 6 bases, with 12 bases spanning the gap. This CDR3 region has 14 residues. Profiled with immunoSEQ multiplex PCR; TCRdb holds only in-frame clones, not every one. The sample has approximately 65,000 clones; roughly 80% are singletons. This sequence joins TRBV7-3 and TRBJ2-3; possible D gene TRBD1, 5 bases. The sequenced material came from PBMCs or T cells enriched from blood (not recorded which). This receptor was obtained from a woman aged 40 to 55 with acute COVID-19. CDR3 residues: CASSLGAGRDTQYF. The CDR3 DNA follows: TGTGCCAGCAGCTTAGGGGCAGGCCGTGATACGCAGTATTTT.